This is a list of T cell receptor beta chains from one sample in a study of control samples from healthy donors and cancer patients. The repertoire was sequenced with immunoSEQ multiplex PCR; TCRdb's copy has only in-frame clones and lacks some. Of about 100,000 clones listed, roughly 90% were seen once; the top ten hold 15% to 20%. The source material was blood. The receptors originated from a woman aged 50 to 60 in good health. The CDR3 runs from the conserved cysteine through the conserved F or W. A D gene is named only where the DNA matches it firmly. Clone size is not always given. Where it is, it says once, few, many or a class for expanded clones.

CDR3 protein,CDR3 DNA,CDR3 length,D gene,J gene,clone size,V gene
CASSQEGGSEKLFF,TGTGCCAGCAGCCAAGAAGGTGGGTCAGAAAAACTGTTTTTT,14,NA,TRBJ1-4,NA,TRBV9
CASSPSGTGSYEQYF,TGTGCCAGCAGCCCGAGCGGGACTGGATCCTACGAGCAGTACTTC,15,TRBD2,TRBJ2-7,NA,TRBV7-6
CASYGQRGGEQYF,TGTGCCAGCTATGGGCAGCGGGGTGGCGAGCAGTACTTC,13,TRBD2,TRBJ2-7,NA,TRBV3-1/TRBV3-2
CASRRARSTEAFF,TGTGCCAGCAGGAGAGCGAGATCCACTGAAGCTTTCTTT,13,NA,TRBJ1-1,NA,TRBV12-3/TRBV12-4
CAWGFQGGEAFF,TGTGCCTGGGGTTTCCAAGGGGGTGAAGCTTTCTTT,12,NA,TRBJ1-1,NA,TRBV30
CASRFKRGANTEAFF,TGTGCCAGCAGATTCAAAAGGGGGGCTAACACTGAAGCTTTCTTT,15,NA,TRBJ1-1,few,TRBV9
CASSPGLAGRNIQYF,TGTGCCAGCAGCCCAGGACTAGCGGGACGGAACATTCAGTACTTC,15,TRBD2,TRBJ2-4,NA,TRBV14
CASSFGTSTDTQYF,TGTGCCAGCAGCTTTGGTACTAGCACAGATACGCAGTATTTT,14,NA,TRBJ2-3,NA,TRBV13
CASSQVFGVNTEAFF,TGTGCCAGCAGCCAAGTGTTCGGGGTGAACACTGAAGCTTTCTTT,15,NA,TRBJ1-1,NA,TRBV14
CASTEDSIGTDTQYF,TGTGCCAGCACCGAGGATTCCATTGGCACAGATACGCAGTATTTT,15,NA,TRBJ2-3,NA,TRBV2
CASSNPRVGANEKLFF,TGTGCCAGCAGCAACCCTAGGGTGGGGGCTAATGAAAAACTGTTTTTT,16,NA,TRBJ1-4,NA,TRBV7-9
CASSSGRLARTDTQYF,TGCGCCAGCAGCTCAGGGAGACTAGCTCGGACAGATACGCAGTATTTT,16,TRBD2,TRBJ2-3,NA,TRBV5-1
CASSDSDGVSGNTIYF,TGCGCCAGCAGCGATTCCGACGGGGTCTCTGGAAACACCATATATTTT,16,NA,TRBJ1-3,NA,TRBV5-1
CASSLDRQETQYF,TGTGCCAGCAGCTTGGATCGACAAGAGACCCAGTACTTC,13,NA,TRBJ2-5,NA,TRBV5-4
CATSGGEIGYGYTF,TGTGCCACCAGTGGAGGGGAAATTGGCTATGGCTACACCTTC,14,NA,TRBJ1-2,NA,TRBV24-1
CASSLRRADLTGELFF,TGTGCCAGCAGCTTACGCAGGGCTGACCTAACCGGGGAGCTGTTTTTT,16,NA,TRBJ2-2,NA,TRBV7-2
CASSYWGLQETQYF,TGTGCCAGCAGTTACTGGGGACTTCAAGAGACCCAGTACTTC,14,NA,TRBJ2-5,NA,TRBV6-5
CASSNSVKQPQHF,TGTGCCAGCAGCAACTCAGTAAAACAGCCCCAGCATTTT,13,NA,TRBJ1-5,once,TRBV6-2/TRBV6-3
CASSSPAGVTDTQYF,TGCGCCAGCAGCTCCCCTGCGGGAGTCACAGATACGCAGTATTTT,15,TRBD2,TRBJ2-3,NA,TRBV5-1
CASSLGLSTDTQYF,TGCGCCAGCAGCTTGGGACTGTCCACAGATACGCAGTATTTT,14,NA,TRBJ2-3,NA,TRBV5-1
CAWFLSGRGGTPQFF,TGTGCCTGGTTCCTCAGCGGGCGGGGGGGGACCCCACAGTTCTTC,15,TRBD2,TRBJ2-1,NA,TRBV30
CASSLKGSQVKETQYF,TGTGCCAGCAGCTTAAAAGGATCTCAAGTTAAAGAGACCCAGTACTTC,16,NA,TRBJ2-5,NA,TRBV7-3
CASSGGLRADTQYF,TGTGCCAGCAGTGGAGGTCTGAGGGCAGATACGCAGTATTTT,14,NA,TRBJ2-3,NA,TRBV6-4
CASSPRPGLAGGPGDTQYF,TGTGCCAGCAGCCCTAGACCGGGACTAGCGGGAGGGCCGGGAGATACGCAGTATTTT,19,TRBD2,TRBJ2-3,NA,TRBV7-2